A selection of T cell receptor beta chains follows, all from one sample in a study of breast tumors, draining lymph nodes, adjacent tissues. TCRdb redid the calling of the multiplex PCR reads with MiXCR, one entry per CDR3 protein. Among approximately 250,000 distinct CDR3 sequences listed, less than 40% were seen once. Sequenced: axillary lymph node tissue. Receptor source: a female donor with breast cancer. Some clones in this sample may be carry-over from other donors' samples. CDR3s include the opening cysteine and the closing phenylalanine or tryptophan. The order of the fields is D gene, clone size, V gene, J gene, CDR3 protein, CDR3 DNA. A D gene is named only where the DNA matches it firmly. The size entry is marked missing in some rows and otherwise reads once, few, many or a size class.

NA,NA,TRBV7-9,TRBJ1-2,CASSLAGASYYGYTF,TGTGCCAGCAGCTTAGCAGGAGCCTCCTACTATGGCTACACCTTC
TRBD1,NA,TRBV7-9,TRBJ2-7,CASSGRGTGGSYEQHF,TGTGCCAGCAGCGGACGTGGGACAGGGGGCAGTTACGAGCAGCACTTC
TRBD2,many,TRBV2,TRBJ2-1,CASTGGLAGAFDEQFF,TGTGCCAGCACCGGGGGACTAGCGGGAGCGTTCGATGAGCAGTTCTTC
NA,NA,TRBV9,TRBJ1-3,CASSPSGGVSGNTIYF,TGTGCCAGCAGCCCCTCGGGAGGGGTCTCTGGAAACACCATATATTTT
NA,many,TRBV6-5,TRBJ1-2,CASSHPAAGGGYTF,TGTGCCAGCAGTCACCCCGCAGCGGGGGGAGGCTACACCTTC
TRBD1,many,TRBV2,TRBJ1-5,CASRGQDPLGNQPQHF,TGTGCCAGCAGAGGACAGGATCCTTTAGGCAATCAGCCCCAGCATTTT
NA,NA,TRBV5-5,TRBJ1-1,CASSLEQRTEAFF,TGTGCCAGCAGCTTGGAGCAGAGGACTGAAGCTTTCTTT
TRBD2,many,TRBV15,TRBJ2-5,CATSDSGRYRGIETQYF,TGTGCCACCAGCGATAGCGGGAGGTACCGCGGCATAGAGACCCAGTACTTC
NA,NA,TRBV28,TRBJ1-3,CASRGVAGFSGNTIYF,TGTGCCAGCAGGGGGGTGGCGGGATTCTCTGGAAACACCATATATTTT
TRBD1,many,TRBV6-6,TRBJ1-2,CASSPGQGRVSYGYTF,TGTGCCAGCAGTCCTGGACAGGGGCGGGTTAGCTATGGCTACACCTTC
NA,NA,TRBV2,TRBJ1-3,CASSYKMGRTGNTIYF,TGTGCCAGCAGTTACAAGATGGGGAGAACTGGAAACACCATATATTTT
NA,many,TRBV9,TRBJ2-3,CASSDPGDHHTDTQYF,TGTGCCAGCAGCGATCCGGGGGACCATCACACCGATACGCAGTATTTT
TRBD2,many,TRBV29-1,TRBJ2-5,CSVEDSMTSGSKKTQYF,TGCAGCGTTGAAGATTCCATGACTAGCGGGAGCAAGAAGACCCAGTACTTC
NA,NA,TRBV5-4,TRBJ2-1,CASSLIGSSYNEQFF,TGTGCCAGCAGCTTGATCGGGAGTTCCTACAATGAGCAGTTCTTC
TRBD2,NA,TRBV4-1,TRBJ2-3,CASRFGLAGGNEQYF,TGCGCCAGCAGATTCGGACTAGCGGGAGGAAATGAGCAGTATTTT
TRBD1,many,TRBV20-1,TRBJ1-2,CSASRGQGKSYGYTF,TGCAGTGCTAGCCGAGGACAGGGTAAATCTTATGGCTACACCTTC
NA,many,TRBV24-1,TRBJ2-3,CATSDLGTSTDTQYF,TGTGCCACCAGTGATTTGGGGACTAGCACAGATACGCAGTATTTT
NA,NA,TRBV12-3/TRBV12-4,TRBJ2-7,CASSDRGGRGLEQYF,TGTGCCAGCAGTGACCGCGGTGGCCGGGGGCTAGAGCAGTACTTC
NA,NA,TRBV7-6,TRBJ2-5,CASSLDSNTGETQYF,TGTGCAAGCAGCTTAGATTCGAACACCGGGGAGACCCAGTACTTC
NA,many,TRBV19,TRBJ1-6,CASSKRTGNSPLHF,TGTGCCAGTAGTAAAAGAACCGGGAATTCACCCCTCCACTTT
NA,few,TRBV20-1,TRBJ2-1,CSAILLSSYTEQFF,TGCAGTGCTATTCTCCTGAGCTCCTACACTGAGCAGTTCTTC
NA,few,TRBV11-2,TRBJ2-1,CASSLAPHTEQFF,TGTGCCAGCAGCTTAGCTCCGCACACTGAGCAGTTCTTC
NA,many,TRBV19,TRBJ2-2,CASSIRLGGFTGELFF,TGTGCCAGTAGTATCCGACTAGGGGGCTTCACCGGGGAGCTGTTTTTT
TRBD1,many,TRBV5-1,TRBJ2-7,CASSLGSGTGVYEQYF,TGCGCCAGCAGCTTGGGTTCTGGGACAGGGGTCTACGAGCAGTACTTC
NA,few,TRBV27,TRBJ2-5,CASSFRRQETQYF,TGTGCCAGCAGTTTTAGACGCCAAGAGACCCAGTACTTC
NA,few,TRBV10-3,TRBJ1-1,CAITPGGTEAFF,TGTGCCATCACCCCGGGGGGAACTGAAGCTTTCTTT
NA,once,TRBV12-3/TRBV12-4,TRBJ1-1,CASSQGILNTEAFF,TGTGCCAGCAGCCAGGGAATTCTGAACACTGAAGCTTTCTTT
TRBD2,many,TRBV20-1,TRBJ2-7,CSAASGRAHEQYF,TGCAGTGCTGCTAGCGGGAGGGCCCACGAGCAGTACTTC
NA,many,TRBV9,TRBJ1-3,CASSVRPGNTIYF,TGTGCCAGCAGCGTCCGTCCTGGAAACACCATATATTTT
NA,NA,TRBV19,TRBJ1-4,CASSPRDGSSYNEKLFF,TGTGCCAGTAGTCCTCGGGACGGTAGCTCCTACAATGAAAAACTGTTTTTT
TRBD1,many,TRBV30,TRBJ1-5,CAWRLQGGSNQPQHF,TGTGCCTGGAGGCTACAGGGGGGGAGCAATCAGCCCCAGCATTTT
TRBD1,few,TRBV6-1,TRBJ2-1,CASSEALPGQGAKDEQFF,TGTGCCAGCAGTGAAGCTCTTCCCGGACAGGGGGCGAAGGATGAGCAGTTCTTC
NA,many,TRBV20-1,TRBJ1-2,CSARDNRNYGYTF,TGCAGTGCTAGAGATAACAGGAACTATGGCTACACCTTC
TRBD1,NA,TRBV19,TRBJ1-2,CATGQGGYGYTF,TGTGCCACCGGACAGGGCGGCTATGGCTACACCTTC
NA,many,TRBV20-1,TRBJ2-3,CSAGWTGVRTDTQYF,TGCAGTGCTGGTTGGACGGGGGTTAGGACAGATACGCAGTATTTT
NA,NA,TRBV5-1,TRBJ2-5,CASSLDRASGVGETQYF,TGCGCCAGCAGCTTGGACAGGGCCAGCGGGGTCGGGGAGACCCAGTACTTC
TRBD1,many,TRBV20-1,TRBJ2-3,CSARETGQGMWTDTQYF,TGCAGTGCTAGAGAAACGGGACAGGGGATGTGGACAGATACGCAGTATTTT
TRBD1,many,TRBV7-2,TRBJ2-3,CASSLTGVSDTQYF,TGTGCCAGCAGCTTAACAGGGGTTTCAGATACGCAGTATTTT
NA,NA,TRBV7-2,TRBJ1-2,CASTLDQGQAF,TGTGCCAGCACCCTAGATCAGGGGCAGGCCTTC
TRBD2,NA,TRBV7-9,TRBJ2-1,CASSQLAGGTPEQFF,TGTGCCAGCAGTCAGCTAGCGGGAGGCACCCCTGAGCAGTTCTTC
NA,NA,TRBV4-2,TRBJ2-5,CASSQETQYF,TGTGCCAGCAGCCAAGAGACCCAGTACTTC
TRBD2,many,TRBV11-3,TRBJ2-7,CASSLDLSGSYYEQYF,TGTGCCAGCAGCTTAGATCTGAGCGGGAGCTACTACGAGCAGTACTTC
TRBD2,medium-sized,TRBV20-1,TRBJ2-7,CSALSPGSSGGAEQYF,TGCAGTGCCCTCTCCCCCGGCAGTAGCGGGGGGGCCGAGCAGTACTTC
NA,few,TRBV5-6,TRBJ1-5,CASNYYGPAGRNQPQHF,TGTGCCAGCAACTATTACGGGCCAGCGGGACGCAATCAGCCCCAGCATTTT
NA,many,TRBV18,TRBJ1-2,CASSPIPQVDGYTF,TGTGCCAGCTCACCAATCCCCCAGGTTGATGGCTACACCTTC
TRBD2,many,TRBV11-3,TRBJ2-3,CASSLGRGAGDTQYF,TGTGCCAGCAGCTTAGGGCGGGGGGCTGGAGATACGCAGTATTTT
NA,many,TRBV10-3,TRBJ2-1,CAISESRTQYNEQFF,TGTGCCATCAGTGAGTCTCGGACTCAGTACAATGAGCAGTTCTTC
TRBD2,many,TRBV24-1,TRBJ2-2,CATGGTTNTGELFF,TGTGCCACCGGAGGGACTACGAACACCGGGGAGCTGTTTTTT
TRBD2,NA,TRBV2,TRBJ2-7,CASRATSGRRGYEQYF,TGTGCCAGCAGAGCCACTAGCGGGAGGCGGGGCTACGAGCAGTACTTC
NA,many,TRBV5-1,TRBJ2-3,CASSEGSWATQYF,TGCGCCAGCAGCGAAGGGTCTTGGGCTACGCAGTATTTT
TRBD1,few,TRBV7-8,TRBJ1-1,CASSRAAGGLNTEAFF,TGTGCCAGCAGTCGGGCGGCAGGGGGCTTGAACACTGAAGCTTTCTTT
NA,many,TRBV12-3/TRBV12-4,TRBJ2-3,CASSFREDTQYF,TGTGCCAGCAGTTTCCGGGAAGATACGCAGTATTTT
NA,NA,TRBV20-1,TRBJ2-5,CSARDNVGDTGPGAQYF,TGCAGTGCTAGAGATAACGTGGGGGACACGGGCCCTGGAGCCCAGTACTTC
TRBD2,many,TRBV9,TRBJ2-7,CASSVRTSSYEQYF,TGTGCCAGCAGCGTTAGGACTAGTTCCTACGAGCAGTACTTC
NA,many,TRBV20-1,TRBJ2-1,CSARVSSAGSYNEQFF,TGCAGTGCTAGAGTCTCATCAGCGGGCTCCTACAATGAGCAGTTCTTC
TRBD1,NA,TRBV18,TRBJ2-1,CASSPTGAHNEQFF,TGTGCCAGCTCACCGACAGGGGCCCACAATGAGCAGTTCTTC
NA,NA,TRBV5-1,TRBJ1-6,CASSLEAADYNSPLHF,TGCGCCAGCAGCTTGGAGGCAGCCGACTATAATTCACCCCTCCACTTT
NA,many,TRBV10-3,TRBJ2-7,CAISAETYEQYF,TGTGCCATCTCGGCAGAGACCTACGAGCAGTACTTC
TRBD1,many,TRBV6-5,TRBJ2-5,CASSFNRGAETQYF,TGTGCCAGCAGTTTTAACAGGGGCGCGGAGACCCAGTACTTC